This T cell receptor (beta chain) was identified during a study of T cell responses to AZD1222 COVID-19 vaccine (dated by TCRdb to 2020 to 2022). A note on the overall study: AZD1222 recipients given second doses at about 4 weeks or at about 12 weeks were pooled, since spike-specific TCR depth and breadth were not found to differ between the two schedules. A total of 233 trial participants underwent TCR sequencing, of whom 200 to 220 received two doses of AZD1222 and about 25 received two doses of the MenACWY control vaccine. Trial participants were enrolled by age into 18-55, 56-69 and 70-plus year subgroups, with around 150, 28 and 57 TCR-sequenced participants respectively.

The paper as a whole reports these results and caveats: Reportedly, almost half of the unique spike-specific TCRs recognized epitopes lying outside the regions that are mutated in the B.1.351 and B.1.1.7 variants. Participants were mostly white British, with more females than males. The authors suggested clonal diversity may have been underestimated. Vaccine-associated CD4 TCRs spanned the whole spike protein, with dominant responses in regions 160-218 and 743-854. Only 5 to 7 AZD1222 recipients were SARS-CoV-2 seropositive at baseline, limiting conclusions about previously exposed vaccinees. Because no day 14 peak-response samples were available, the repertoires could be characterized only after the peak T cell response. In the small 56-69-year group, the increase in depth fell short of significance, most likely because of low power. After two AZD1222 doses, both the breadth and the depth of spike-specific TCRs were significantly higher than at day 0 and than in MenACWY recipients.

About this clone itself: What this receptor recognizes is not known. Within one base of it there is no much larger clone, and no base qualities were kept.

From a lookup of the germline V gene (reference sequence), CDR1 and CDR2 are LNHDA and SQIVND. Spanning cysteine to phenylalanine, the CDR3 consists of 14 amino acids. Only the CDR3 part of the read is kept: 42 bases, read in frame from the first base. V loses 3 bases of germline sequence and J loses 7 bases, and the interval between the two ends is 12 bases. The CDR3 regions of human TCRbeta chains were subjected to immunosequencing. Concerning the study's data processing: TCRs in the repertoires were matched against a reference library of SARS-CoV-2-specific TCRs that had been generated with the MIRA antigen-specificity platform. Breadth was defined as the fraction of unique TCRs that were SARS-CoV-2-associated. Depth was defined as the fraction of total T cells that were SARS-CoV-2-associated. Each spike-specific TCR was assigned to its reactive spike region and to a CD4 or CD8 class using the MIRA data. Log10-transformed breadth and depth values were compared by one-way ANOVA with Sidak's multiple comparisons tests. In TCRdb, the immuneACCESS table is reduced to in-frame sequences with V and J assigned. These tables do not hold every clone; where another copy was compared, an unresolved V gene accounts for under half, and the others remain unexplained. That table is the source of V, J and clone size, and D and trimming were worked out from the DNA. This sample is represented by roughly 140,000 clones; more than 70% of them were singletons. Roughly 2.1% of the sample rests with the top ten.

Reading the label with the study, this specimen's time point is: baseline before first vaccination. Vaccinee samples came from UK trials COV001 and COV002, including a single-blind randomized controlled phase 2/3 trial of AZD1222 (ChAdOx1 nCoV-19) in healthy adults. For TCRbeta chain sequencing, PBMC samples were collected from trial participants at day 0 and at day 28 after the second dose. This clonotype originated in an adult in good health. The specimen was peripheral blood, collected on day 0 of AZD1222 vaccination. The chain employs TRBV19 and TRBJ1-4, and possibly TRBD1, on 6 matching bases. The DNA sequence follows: TGTGCCAGTAGTATTCTATTAGGGGGTGAAAAACTGTTTTTT. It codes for CASSILLGGEKLFF. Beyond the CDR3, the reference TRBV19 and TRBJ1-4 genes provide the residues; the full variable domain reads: DGGITQSPKYLFRKEGQNVTLSCEQNLNHDAMYWYRQDPGQGLRLIYYSQIVNDFQKGDIAEGYSVSREKKESFPLTVTSAQKNPTAFYLCASSILLGGEKLFFGSGTQLSVL.